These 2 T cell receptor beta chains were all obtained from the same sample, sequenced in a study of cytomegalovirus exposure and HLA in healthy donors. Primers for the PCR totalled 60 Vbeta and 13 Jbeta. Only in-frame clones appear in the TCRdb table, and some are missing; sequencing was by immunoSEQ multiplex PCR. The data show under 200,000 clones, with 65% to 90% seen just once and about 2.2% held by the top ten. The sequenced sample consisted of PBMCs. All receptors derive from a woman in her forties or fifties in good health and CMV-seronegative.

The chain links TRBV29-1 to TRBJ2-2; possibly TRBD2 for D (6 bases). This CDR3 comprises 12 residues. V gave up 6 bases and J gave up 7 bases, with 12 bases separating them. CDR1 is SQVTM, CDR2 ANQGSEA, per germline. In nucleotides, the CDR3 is TGCAGCGTAAGGGAGCGGGTCGGGGAGCTGTTTTTT. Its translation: CSVRERVGELFF.

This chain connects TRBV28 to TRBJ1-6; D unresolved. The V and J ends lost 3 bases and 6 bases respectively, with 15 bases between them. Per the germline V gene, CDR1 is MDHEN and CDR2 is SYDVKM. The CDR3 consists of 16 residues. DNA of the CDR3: TGTGCCAGCAGTTTTGGATATCGAGGAACTAATTCACCCCTCCACTTT. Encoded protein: CASSFGYRGTNSPLHF.